This T cell receptor beta chain was retrieved from a study of cytomegalovirus exposure and HLA in healthy donors. Study information: Out of 398 genotyped donors, about 80% belonged to the Caucasian-associated ancestry cluster.

V lost 5 bases to trimming and J lost 4 bases, with 11 bases between them. This CDR3 is 14 amino acids long. Germline V gene data show CDR1 as MDHEN and CDR2 as SYDVKM. Study-wide results and limits: Across all donors, roughly uniform sequencing depth was an assumption of the presence/absence analyses. A later analysis associated 15,000 or so TCR beta sequences with HLA alleles at a 0.05 false discovery rate.

Primers included in the PCR were 60 Vbeta and 13 Jbeta primers. Using immunoSEQ multiplex PCR, the repertoire was profiled, and TCRdb retains in-frame clones only, with some absent. The sample lists 150,000 to 180,000 clones; 65% to 80% were seen once. On this clone: The target antigen is unknown.

Likely unrecorded immune exposures existed in these nominally healthy donors. The TCR originated in a woman between 40 and 50 years old in good health and CMV-seronegative. Sample: PBMCs. This chain connects TRBV28 to TRBJ2-2, with D possibly being TRBD2 (6 bases). The CDR3, as DNA: TGTGCCAGCAGTCCCGGGACTGCCACCGGGGAGCTGTTTTTT. This gives the protein CASSPGTATGELFF.